This T cell receptor (beta chain) was sequenced during a study of T cells in Graves' hyperthyroidism and ophthalmopathy. Whole-study results and caveats: Onset of ophthalmopathy came a median roughly 6 months after the model predicted it.

This clonotype was seen many times. Its target is unknown. V gave up 1 base and J gave up 6 bases, with 13 bases separating them. The germline V gene encodes CDR1 SGHTA and CDR2 FQGNSA. CDR3 size: 14 residues. Template material for amplifying TCR beta CDR3 regions consisted of RNA transcripts. First-round RT-PCR targeting the TCR CDR3 was performed with the HTBI primer set. One entry per CDR3 protein, called by TCRdb with MiXCR from the multiplex PCR reads. The top ten clones hold approximately 7% of a sample with roughly 630,000 distinct CDR3 sequences, about a sixth of them seen once. This rearrangement joins TRBV7-2 to TRBJ2-7, with D possibly TRBD1 on 6 matching bases. The sequencing sample was made of blood. The receptor was isolated from a woman under 40 with Graves' hyperthyroidism. CDR3 protein: CASSLGGPRAEQYF. In DNA form, the CDR3 reads TGTGCCAGCAGCTTAGGGGGGCCACGGGCCGAGCAGTACTTC.